The sequence of this TCR beta chain was determined in a study of vaccination effects on CD4 cells after COVID-19. V lost 0 bases, J lost 8 bases, and 11 bases lay in between. The length of the CDR3 is 15 residues. Germline loops: CDR1 MGHRA, CDR2 YSYEKL. With respect to this clone: Its antigen remains unidentified.

The study, taken as a whole, reports: The study got few convalescent patients and did not collect any early post-infection timepoints.

Sequencing followed a ViraFEST assay step that expanded antigen-specific CD4+ T cells with viral peptide pools. Following a 10-day culture, CD4+ T cells were purified. The person acquired a PCR-confirmed SARS-CoV-2 infection between March and December 2020. TCRdb's copy holds only in-frame clones and misses some; the assay was immunoSEQ multiplex PCR. The table lists tens of thousands of clones, under 85% of them singletons. Material: CD4+ T cells from PBMCs cultured with a peptide pool, obtained before COVID-19 vaccination. This TCR came from a human donor who had a prior SARS-CoV-2 infection. The rearrangement joins TRBV4-1 to TRBJ2-6; D gene ambiguous. DNA of the CDR3: TGCGCCAGCAGCCAAGAGCCCGTTGCACCCAACGTCCTGACTTTC. It is translated as CASSQEPVAPNVLTF.